These T cell receptor beta chains were read from a single sample in a study of T cells in narcolepsy. The table came from immunoSEQ multiplex PCR; TCRdb's copy has only in-frame clones and leaves some out. Altogether around 32,000 clones are present, more than 75% being singletons, with the ten largest covering roughly 2.6%. What was sequenced was CD45RA- memory CD4+ T cells from PBMCs. These receptors came from a human donor with narcolepsy. The CDR3 runs from the conserved cysteine through the conserved F or W. The order of the fields is clone size, J gene, V gene, D gene, CDR3 protein, CDR3 DNA. A D gene is named only where the DNA matches it firmly. Clone size, where shown, is once, few, many, or a class for clones that have expanded.

clone_size: .
j_call: TRBJ1-5
v_call: TRBV28
d_call: .
cdr3_aa: CASRIGQNQPQHF
cdr3_nt: TGTGCCAGCAGGATCGGACAGAATCAGCCCCAGCATTTT

clone_size: .
j_call: TRBJ2-2
v_call: TRBV7-3
d_call: .
cdr3_aa: CASSPGGRKSTGELFF
cdr3_nt: TGTGCCAGCAGCCCTGGAGGCAGAAAGAGCACCGGGGAGCTGTTTTTT

clone_size: .
j_call: TRBJ2-5
v_call: TRBV5-4
d_call: .
cdr3_aa: CASSLSQGRETQYF
cdr3_nt: TGTGCCAGCAGCTTGTCGCAGGGGAGGGAGACCCAGTACTTC

clone_size: .
j_call: TRBJ2-6
v_call: TRBV7-2
d_call: .
cdr3_aa: CASSPSSGANVLTF
cdr3_nt: TGTGCCAGCAGCCCATCCTCTGGGGCCAACGTCCTGACTTTC

clone_size: .
j_call: TRBJ1-1
v_call: TRBV5-1
d_call: .
cdr3_aa: CASSLVAGSTEAFF
cdr3_nt: TGCGCCAGCAGCTTGGTGGCGGGTAGTACTGAAGCTTTCTTT

clone_size: few
j_call: TRBJ2-2
v_call: TRBV2
d_call: .
cdr3_aa: CASARDRLNTGELFF
cdr3_nt: TGTGCCAGCGCGCGGGACAGACTAAACACCGGGGAGCTGTTTTTT

clone_size: .
j_call: TRBJ1-5
v_call: TRBV11-3
d_call: .
cdr3_aa: CASSLALNQPQHF
cdr3_nt: TGTGCCAGCAGCTTAGCGCTAAATCAGCCCCAGCATTTT

clone_size: once
j_call: TRBJ1-1
v_call: TRBV6-1
d_call: .
cdr3_aa: CASGVGRDMNTEAFF
cdr3_nt: TGTGCCAGCGGTGTGGGACGAGACATGAACACTGAAGCTTTCTTT

clone_size: .
j_call: TRBJ2-1
v_call: TRBV30
d_call: .
cdr3_aa: CAWVPAPTYNEQFF
cdr3_nt: TGTGCCTGGGTTCCAGCGCCGACCTACAATGAGCAGTTCTTC

clone_size: once
j_call: TRBJ2-7
v_call: TRBV6-6
d_call: TRBD2
cdr3_aa: CASSYSGLAGRNEQYF
cdr3_nt: TGTGCCAGCAGTTACTCGGGACTAGCGGGAAGGAACGAGCAGTACTTC

clone_size: .
j_call: TRBJ1-2
v_call: TRBV7-3
d_call: .
cdr3_aa: CASSIHAGGANYGYTF
cdr3_nt: TGTGCCAGCAGCATCCACGCCGGGGGGGCAAACTATGGCTACACCTTC

clone_size: .
j_call: TRBJ2-2
v_call: TRBV30
d_call: TRBD1
cdr3_aa: CAWSEGAIGGELFF
cdr3_nt: TGTGCCTGGAGTGAGGGGGCGATAGGCGGGGAGCTGTTTTTT

clone_size: .
j_call: TRBJ2-3
v_call: TRBV6-5
d_call: .
cdr3_aa: CASRWTSTDTQYF
cdr3_nt: TGTGCCAGCAGATGGACGAGCACAGATACGCAGTATTTT

clone_size: .
j_call: TRBJ2-7
v_call: TRBV6-1
d_call: .
cdr3_aa: CASRDGPVEQYF
cdr3_nt: TGTGCCAGCAGAGACGGACCCGTCGAGCAGTACTTC

clone_size: .
j_call: TRBJ2-5
v_call: TRBV5-1
d_call: .
cdr3_aa: CASSQGLATQETQYF
cdr3_nt: TGCGCCAGCAGCCAGGGACTGGCTACCCAAGAGACCCAGTACTTC

clone_size: .
j_call: TRBJ1-2
v_call: TRBV5-1
d_call: TRBD1
cdr3_aa: CASSLDPSGTGFNYGYTF
cdr3_nt: TGCGCCAGCAGCTTGGACCCCAGTGGGACAGGTTTTAACTATGGCTACACCTTC

clone_size: .
j_call: TRBJ1-6
v_call: TRBV27
d_call: .
cdr3_aa: CASSAGFRNSPLHF
cdr3_nt: TGTGCCAGCTCCGCAGGGTTTCGTAATTCACCCCTCCACTTT

clone_size: once
j_call: TRBJ1-2
v_call: TRBV6-1
d_call: .
cdr3_aa: CASSQQSGYGYTF
cdr3_nt: TGTGCCAGCAGTCAACAGAGTGGGTATGGCTACACCTTC

clone_size: .
j_call: TRBJ2-7
v_call: TRBV5-1
d_call: .
cdr3_aa: CASSPQSTTYEQYF
cdr3_nt: TGCGCCAGCAGCCCACAGTCAACCACCTACGAGCAGTACTTC

clone_size: few
j_call: TRBJ2-5
v_call: TRBV5-6
d_call: .
cdr3_aa: CASSSPPAGGETQYF
cdr3_nt: TGTGCCAGCAGCTCCCCCCCGGCAGGAGGCGAGACCCAGTACTTC

clone_size: .
j_call: TRBJ2-7
v_call: TRBV5-1
d_call: .
cdr3_aa: CASSFLGPDEVEQYF
cdr3_nt: TGCGCCAGCAGCTTCCTGGGTCCGGACGAGGTCGAGCAGTACTTC

clone_size: .
j_call: TRBJ2-7
v_call: TRBV6-1
d_call: TRBD2
cdr3_aa: CASSTRLAGGYEQYF
cdr3_nt: TGTGCCAGCAGTACCCGACTAGCGGGAGGCTACGAGCAGTACTTC

clone_size: .
j_call: TRBJ2-1
v_call: TRBV6-5
d_call: TRBD1
cdr3_aa: CASSYSGQRQFF
cdr3_nt: TGTGCCAGCAGTTACTCGGGACAGAGGCAGTTCTTC

clone_size: once
j_call: TRBJ2-5
v_call: TRBV2
d_call: .
cdr3_aa: CASTKGRLGETQYF
cdr3_nt: TGTGCCAGCACCAAAGGAAGGCTGGGAGAGACCCAGTACTTC

clone_size: .
j_call: TRBJ1-2
v_call: TRBV5-4
d_call: .
cdr3_aa: CASSPVGDSYGYTF
cdr3_nt: TGTGCCAGCAGCCCCGTAGGGGATTCCTATGGCTACACCTTC

clone_size: .
j_call: TRBJ1-4
v_call: TRBV5-4
d_call: TRBD1
cdr3_aa: CASSLPGQGREKLFF
cdr3_nt: TGTGCCAGCAGCTTACCGGGACAGGGGCGTGAAAAACTGTTTTTT

clone_size: .
j_call: TRBJ2-2
v_call: TRBV27
d_call: .
cdr3_aa: CASSRGTLTGELFF
cdr3_nt: TGTGCCAGCAGCCGGGGGACACTAACCGGGGAGCTGTTTTTT

clone_size: .
j_call: TRBJ1-2
v_call: TRBV4-1
d_call: TRBD1
cdr3_aa: CASSPSPRQGHVGYTF
cdr3_nt: TGCGCCAGCAGCCCCTCCCCCCGACAGGGGCATGTGGGCTACACCTTC

clone_size: .
j_call: TRBJ2-3
v_call: TRBV5-1
d_call: .
cdr3_aa: CASSSRYTASTDTQYF
cdr3_nt: TGCGCCAGCAGCTCAAGGTATACTGCTAGCACAGATACGCAGTATTTT

clone_size: .
j_call: TRBJ2-1
v_call: TRBV5-1
d_call: TRBD2
cdr3_aa: CASSLAGTSGINEQFF
cdr3_nt: TGCGCCAGCAGCTTGGCCGGGACTAGCGGGATAAATGAGCAGTTCTTC

clone_size: .
j_call: TRBJ1-3
v_call: TRBV5-6
d_call: TRBD1
cdr3_aa: CASSPGTGVIGNTIYF
cdr3_nt: TGTGCCAGCAGCCCAGGGACAGGGGTGATCGGAAACACCATATATTTT

clone_size: .
j_call: TRBJ2-7
v_call: TRBV5-1
d_call: .
cdr3_aa: CASSFDWVAYEQYF
cdr3_nt: TGCGCCAGCAGCTTCGACTGGGTGGCCTACGAGCAGTACTTC

clone_size: .
j_call: TRBJ1-2
v_call: TRBV6-1
d_call: TRBD1
cdr3_aa: CASSATLTGGAFYGYTF
cdr3_nt: TGTGCCAGCAGTGCTACTCTGACAGGGGGAGCCTTCTATGGCTACACCTTC

clone_size: .
j_call: TRBJ2-1
v_call: TRBV30
d_call: .
cdr3_aa: CAWSLRGLSSYNEQFF
cdr3_nt: TGTGCCTGGAGTCTTCGGGGTTTGAGCTCCTACAATGAGCAGTTCTTC

clone_size: .
j_call: TRBJ2-7
v_call: TRBV30
d_call: .
cdr3_aa: CAWSGRYEQYF
cdr3_nt: TGTGCCTGGAGTGGGCGCTACGAGCAGTACTTC

clone_size: .
j_call: TRBJ1-1
v_call: TRBV6-6
d_call: TRBD1
cdr3_aa: CASLRGQGLSTEAFF
cdr3_nt: TGTGCCAGCCTGAGGGGACAGGGGTTGAGCACTGAAGCTTTCTTT

clone_size: once
j_call: TRBJ1-2
v_call: TRBV7-2
d_call: .
cdr3_aa: CASSLGLRASGYTF
cdr3_nt: TGTGCCAGCAGCTTAGGGTTGCGGGCGTCTGGCTACACCTTC

clone_size: .
j_call: TRBJ1-1
v_call: TRBV5-4
d_call: .
cdr3_aa: CASTHPDIGEAFF
cdr3_nt: TGTGCCAGCACCCATCCGGATATTGGAGAAGCTTTCTTT

clone_size: .
j_call: TRBJ2-7
v_call: TRBV25-1
d_call: TRBD2
cdr3_aa: CASSDPLTLAGASPEQYF
cdr3_nt: TGTGCCAGCAGTGACCCTCTAACTTTAGCGGGAGCCTCCCCCGAGCAGTACTTC

clone_size: .
j_call: TRBJ2-7
v_call: TRBV7-9
d_call: .
cdr3_aa: CASSEMGAMNEQYF
cdr3_nt: TGTGCCAGCAGCGAAATGGGGGCCATGAACGAGCAGTACTTC

clone_size: .
j_call: TRBJ2-5
v_call: TRBV5-1
d_call: TRBD2
cdr3_aa: CASSLSTSGGQETQYF
cdr3_nt: TGCGCCAGCAGCTTAAGTACTAGCGGGGGCCAAGAGACCCAGTACTTC

clone_size: .
j_call: TRBJ2-5
v_call: TRBV2
d_call: .
cdr3_aa: CASGGAVGAQETQYF
cdr3_nt: TGTGCCAGTGGGGGCGCCGTCGGGGCCCAAGAGACCCAGTACTTC

clone_size: once
j_call: TRBJ1-2
v_call: TRBV19
d_call: .
cdr3_aa: CASSIAGGANYGYTF
cdr3_nt: TGTGCCAGTAGTATAGCCGGGGGAGCTAACTATGGCTACACCTTC

clone_size: .
j_call: TRBJ1-5
v_call: TRBV6-5
d_call: .
cdr3_aa: CASTGPPYSNQPQHF
cdr3_nt: TGTGCCAGCACGGGACCCCCTTATAGCAATCAGCCCCAGCATTTT

clone_size: .
j_call: TRBJ2-2
v_call: TRBV5-4
d_call: .
cdr3_aa: CASSLDRANTGELFF
cdr3_nt: TGTGCCAGCAGCTTGGACAGGGCGAACACCGGGGAGCTGTTTTTT

clone_size: .
j_call: TRBJ1-5
v_call: TRBV19
d_call: .
cdr3_aa: CASSIAGRDQPQHF
cdr3_nt: TGTGCCAGTAGTATAGCTGGCAGGGATCAGCCCCAGCATTTT

clone_size: few
j_call: TRBJ2-7
v_call: TRBV10-1
d_call: TRBD1
cdr3_aa: CASSRDRGATVQYF
cdr3_nt: TGCGCCAGCAGCCGGGACAGGGGCGCGACGGTGCAGTACTTC

clone_size: .
j_call: TRBJ2-7
v_call: TRBV18
d_call: TRBD2
cdr3_aa: CASSPPGLADSYEQYF
cdr3_nt: TGTGCCAGCTCACCCCCGGGACTAGCGGATTCCTACGAGCAGTACTTC

clone_size: .
j_call: TRBJ2-3
v_call: TRBV2
d_call: .
cdr3_aa: CASSNDRDTEGDTQYF
cdr3_nt: TGTGCCAGCTCTAACGACCGGGACACCGAGGGAGATACGCAGTATTTT

clone_size: .
j_call: TRBJ1-6
v_call: TRBV27
d_call: .
cdr3_aa: CASSVKMGGGPLHF
cdr3_nt: TGTGCCAGCAGTGTAAAAATGGGGGGAGGACCCCTCCACTTT

clone_size: .
j_call: TRBJ2-3
v_call: TRBV5-4
d_call: .
cdr3_aa: CASSTRASTDTQYF
cdr3_nt: TGTGCCAGCAGTACCAGGGCTAGCACAGATACGCAGTATTTT

clone_size: .
j_call: TRBJ2-2
v_call: TRBV7-7
d_call: .
cdr3_aa: CASSLGNTGELFF
cdr3_nt: TGTGCTAGCAGCTTAGGGAACACCGGGGAGCTGTTTTTT

clone_size: .
j_call: TRBJ2-7
v_call: TRBV5-8
d_call: .
cdr3_aa: CASSNTGRYEQYF
cdr3_nt: TGTGCCAGCAGCAACACAGGTCGGTACGAGCAGTACTTC

clone_size: once
j_call: TRBJ1-6
v_call: TRBV21-1
d_call: .
cdr3_aa: CASSNSWCSLGGRNSPLHF
cdr3_nt: TGTGCCAGCAGCAATTCTTGGTGTTCCCTGGGGGGCCGTAATTCACCCCTCCACTTT

clone_size: few
j_call: TRBJ1-4
v_call: TRBV2
d_call: .
cdr3_aa: CASSEGWVPEKEKLFF
cdr3_nt: TGTGCCAGCAGTGAAGGGTGGGTCCCAGAGAAGGAAAAACTGTTTTTT

clone_size: .
j_call: TRBJ2-3
v_call: TRBV6-1
d_call: TRBD1
cdr3_aa: CASSVRTGGYGTDTQYF
cdr3_nt: TGTGCCAGCAGTGTCAGGACAGGGGGCTACGGCACAGATACGCAGTATTTT